This T cell receptor beta chain was captured in a study of monozygotic twins with inflammatory bowel disease. Study-wide points: Relative to healthy twins, IBD patients had fewer clonotypes in common with others, a gap that was especially apparent with disease activity.

In eight separate reactions per sample, cDNA was generated. Researchers put TCRalpha and TCRbeta cDNA through two nested PCRs lasting approximately 16 and 9 cycles. TCRdb re-called the 5' RACE reads and shows each CDR3 protein once, DNA omitted. The sample has approximately 200,000 distinct CDR3 sequences; the top ten hold around 1.5%. Germline V lookup: CDR1 SGHRS, CDR2 YFSETQ. This CDR3 contains 15 residues. Skipping T cell sorting, the study isolated total RNA directly from whole blood. Concerning this clonotype: What it binds is unknown.

This clonotype was obtained from a human donor with ulcerative colitis or Crohn's disease, or a healthy co-twin of an affected twin (not recorded which). Sample: blood. This chain uses TRBV5-1 with TRBJ2-3. The CDR3 spells CASSLVPDRTDTQYF.